This entry describes one T cell receptor beta chain. The data are from a study of preoperative IRX-2 immunotherapy in early breast cancer. The CDR3 consists of 17 residues. Germline V CDR1 and CDR2: LGHNA, YNFKEQ. The junction had 17 bases not matched to a gene; V was cut back by 4 bases and J by 14 bases. Assay used: immunoSEQ multiplex PCR; TCRdb lists only in-frame clones, some missing. The table has around 25,000 clones, around 90% seen once. Documented treatment: preoperative locoregional IRX-2 cytokine immunotherapy. Source: tumor tissue, taken after IRX-2 immunotherapy. The chain combines TRBV4-2 with TRBJ1-6; 10 bases match TRBD1. This TCR was sampled from a human donor with breast cancer. The CDR3 here is CASSPSVGQGQVRTLHF. The CDR3 nucleotides are TGTGCCAGCAGCCCAAGTGTGGGACAGGGGCAAGTTAGGACCCTCCACTTT.